This T cell receptor (beta chain) was obtained from a study of OX40 agonist ivuxolimab in advanced cancers. Study summary: Patients were treated with intravenous ivuxolimab, dosed at 0.01 to 10 mg/kg and infused every 2 weeks.

TCRdb's table, derived via immunoSEQ multiplex PCR, lists solely in-frame clones and lacks some. The sample carries around 35,000 clones, about 88% recorded once. Germline values: CDR1 SGHTA, CDR2 FQGNSA. Trimming at V came to 5 bases and at J to 0 bases, leaving 12 bases not matched to a gene. The CDR3 covers 19 residues. The gene calls are TRBV7-2 and TRBJ2-7, with 14 bases that match TRBD2. The TCR was taken from an adult with an advanced solid tumor such as melanoma, head and neck, liver or kidney cancer. The sample here was CD4+ or CD8+ T cells sorted from blood, taken in a trial of the OX40 agonist ivuxolimab. CDR3 coding DNA: TGTGCCAGCAGCATTGCCGGGACTAGCGGGGGAAGCTACTCCTACGAGCAGTACTTC. It codes for CASSIAGTSGGSYSYEQYF.